Listed below are T cell receptor beta chains from one sample, sequenced in a study of T cells in Graves' hyperthyroidism and ophthalmopathy. TCRdb reprocessed the multiplex PCR reads with MiXCR, giving one entry per CDR3 protein. In the table there are some 720,000 distinct CDR3 sequences, roughly 15% of which are singletons. The sequenced sample consisted of blood. These receptors originate from a man younger than 35 with Graves' hyperthyroidism. The CDR3 runs from the conserved cysteine through the conserved F or W. A D gene is named only where the DNA matches it firmly. For some rows the clone size is stated as once, few or many, or as a class when expanded; others skip it.

>TRBV28|TRBJ2-3|17|many|.
TGTGCCAGCAGTTCCGGTGGGGTGTGGACAGTCACAGATACGCAGTATTTT
CASSSGGVWTVTDTQYF
>TRBV7-2|TRBJ2-5|15|many|.
TGTGCCAGCAGCTATACCCCACAGGGATTGGAGACCCAGTACTTC
CASSYTPQGLETQYF
>TRBV7-8|TRBJ2-3|16|many|.
TGTGCCAGCAGCCCAGAGTACGGGCTCAGCACAGATACGCAGTATTTT
CASSPEYGLSTDTQYF
>TRBV20-1|TRBJ2-5|14|few|.
TGCAGTGCTAGAGATCGAAAGCGAGGGGAGACCCAGTACTTC
CSARDRKRGETQYF
>TRBV13|TRBJ1-6|15|.|TRBD1
TGTGCCAGCAGCCCCGGGACAGCGTATGATTCACCCCTCCACTTT
CASSPGTAYDSPLHF
>TRBV6-2/TRBV6-3|TRBJ2-5|15|.|.
TGTGCCAGCAGTTACTCGATCTTATCTGGAGAGACCCAGTACTTC
CASSYSILSGETQYF
>TRBV5-1|TRBJ2-2|14|few|.
TGCGCCAGCAGTGGAAGGGCGAACACCGGGGAGCTGTTTTTT
CASSGRANTGELFF
>TRBV7-8|TRBJ2-1|14|few|.
TGTGCCAGCAGCTTAGGGCTCTTTAGGGGTGAGCAGTTCTTC
CASSLGLFRGEQFF
>TRBV6-2/TRBV6-3|TRBJ2-1|16|.|TRBD2
TGTGCCAGCAGTTTAGAGCGGGAGCGGTTAAGCAATGAGCAGTTCTTC
CASSLERERLSNEQFF
>TRBV7-2|TRBJ2-7|15|many|TRBD1
TGTGCCAGCAGCCAAGGACAGGGGGTACAAGGCGAGCAGTACTTC
CASSQGQGVQGEQYF
>TRBV9|TRBJ2-5|15|many|TRBD2
TGTGCCAGCAGCGTCGGGGGGGAGGACCAAGAGACCCAGTACTTC
CASSVGGEDQETQYF